A selection of T cell receptor beta chains follows, all from one sample in a study of identical twins. TCRdb reprocessed the 5' RACE reads with MiXCR, giving one entry per CDR3 protein. Among approximately 700,000 distinct CDR3 sequences listed, roughly 6% were seen once. The sequencing input was naive T cells sorted from blood. The receptors come from a man aged 18 to 29 in good health. CDR3s include the opening cysteine and the closing phenylalanine or tryptophan. D genes are given only for firm matches. Size is omitted from some rows. Given values are once, few, many or a class for expanded clones.

abundance: few
v_gene: TRBV7-9
d_gene: TRBD1
j_gene: TRBJ2-5
CDR3nt: TGTGCCAGCAGCTTCCAGGGGGCCTCCGGGGAGACCCAGTACTTC
CDR3aa: CASSFQGASGETQYF

abundance: few
v_gene: TRBV12-3/TRBV12-4
d_gene: TRBD1
j_gene: TRBJ1-2
CDR3nt: TGTGCCAGCAGTTCCCCCCCAGGACAGGGGGAAGACGGCTACACCTTC
CDR3aa: CASSSPPGQGEDGYTF

abundance: -
v_gene: TRBV10-2
d_gene: -
j_gene: TRBJ1-5
CDR3nt: TGCGCCAGCAAGGGGTTCGATCAGCCCCAGCATTTT
CDR3aa: CASKGFDQPQHF

abundance: many
v_gene: TRBV20-1
d_gene: TRBD2
j_gene: TRBJ2-1
CDR3nt: TGCAGTGGGAAGACTAGCGGTAGTTACAATGAGCAGTTCTTC
CDR3aa: CSGKTSGSYNEQFF

abundance: many
v_gene: TRBV9
d_gene: TRBD2
j_gene: TRBJ2-4
CDR3nt: TGTGCCAGCAGCGTAGCGGGTAGCGGGGGGTCGAGGTACTTC
CDR3aa: CASSVAGSGGSRYF

abundance: -
v_gene: TRBV5-1
d_gene: TRBD2
j_gene: TRBJ2-1
CDR3nt: TGCGCCAGCAGCACCACTAGCGGGAGCTATGAGCAGTTCTTC
CDR3aa: CASSTTSGSYEQFF

abundance: many
v_gene: TRBV4-1
d_gene: -
j_gene: TRBJ1-6
CDR3nt: TGCGCCAGCAGCCAAAGACCGGGTTTGTCTTCACCCCTCCACTTT
CDR3aa: CASSQRPGLSSPLHF

abundance: many
v_gene: TRBV20-1
d_gene: TRBD1
j_gene: TRBJ2-1
CDR3nt: TGCAGTGCTAGAGAAACAGGGGTGAATGAGCAGTTCTTC
CDR3aa: CSARETGVNEQFF

abundance: many
v_gene: TRBV12-3/TRBV12-4
d_gene: TRBD1
j_gene: TRBJ1-5
CDR3nt: TGTGCCAGCAGTTGGGGACAGGGGGGTGGTCAGCCCCAGCATTTT
CDR3aa: CASSWGQGGGQPQHF

abundance: many
v_gene: TRBV6-5
d_gene: -
j_gene: TRBJ2-1
CDR3nt: TGTGCCAGCAGTTATAGTACCAATGAGCAGTTCTTC
CDR3aa: CASSYSTNEQFF

abundance: many
v_gene: TRBV20-1
d_gene: -
j_gene: TRBJ2-7
CDR3nt: TGCAGTGCTAGGACTATCTCCTACGAGCAGTACTTC
CDR3aa: CSARTISYEQYF

abundance: -
v_gene: TRBV6-1
d_gene: -
j_gene: TRBJ2-1
CDR3nt: TGTGCCAGCAGGGGCCCGGGCTACAATGAGCAGTTCTTC
CDR3aa: CASRGPGYNEQFF

abundance: many
v_gene: TRBV11-3
d_gene: TRBD2
j_gene: TRBJ2-1
CDR3nt: TGTGCCAGCAGCTCAAAGCGGGAGTCCTACAATGAGCAGTTCTTC
CDR3aa: CASSSKRESYNEQFF

abundance: few
v_gene: TRBV6-2/TRBV6-3
d_gene: -
j_gene: TRBJ2-1
CDR3nt: TGTGCCAGCAGTTACTGGGGGGCGACCAACAATGAGCAGTTCTTC
CDR3aa: CASSYWGATNNEQFF

abundance: few
v_gene: TRBV5-5
d_gene: -
j_gene: TRBJ1-3
CDR3nt: TGTGCCAGCAGCAGGAGACAGGAGGGTTCCGGAAACACCATATATTTT
CDR3aa: CASSRRQEGSGNTIYF

abundance: -
v_gene: TRBV6-5
d_gene: -
j_gene: TRBJ2-7
CDR3nt: TGTGCCAGCAGTTACTCGATGATCGGCCTTAACTACGAGCAGTACTTC
CDR3aa: CASSYSMIGLNYEQYF

abundance: many
v_gene: TRBV29-1
d_gene: -
j_gene: TRBJ2-5
CDR3nt: TGCAGCGTTGAAGAAACAGGGACGGCCCAAGAGACCCAGTACTTC
CDR3aa: CSVEETGTAQETQYF

abundance: many
v_gene: TRBV12-3/TRBV12-4
d_gene: -
j_gene: TRBJ1-5
CDR3nt: TGTGCCAGCAGCCCGTTCATCGCGGAACAGCCCCAGCATTTT
CDR3aa: CASSPFIAEQPQHF

abundance: -
v_gene: TRBV27
d_gene: -
j_gene: TRBJ2-3
CDR3nt: TGTGCCAGCAGTTTATCGAGGGTGTTCAGCACAGATACGCAGTATTTT
CDR3aa: CASSLSRVFSTDTQYF

abundance: -
v_gene: TRBV2
d_gene: -
j_gene: TRBJ2-7
CDR3nt: TGTGCCAGCTTACCCCGCGACAGATGGCGAGGGCCCTCCTACGAGCAGTACTTC
CDR3aa: CASLPRDRWRGPSYEQYF

abundance: many
v_gene: TRBV5-1
d_gene: -
j_gene: TRBJ2-7
CDR3nt: TGCGCCAGCAGCTTGGGTTCGGAGGGAACCTACTACGAGCAGTACTTC
CDR3aa: CASSLGSEGTYYEQYF

abundance: few
v_gene: TRBV15
d_gene: -
j_gene: TRBJ2-7
CDR3nt: TGTGCCACCCAATACGGGTACGAGCAGTACTTC
CDR3aa: CATQYGYEQYF